A single sample gave rise to the 18 T cell receptor beta chains below, sequenced in a study of T-cell reconstitution after alpha-beta-depleted transplantation in children. The authors prepared the TCRbeta library with unique molecular identifiers. TCRdb itself ran the PCR reads through MiXCR, one entry per CDR3 protein. The sample carries almost 400,000 distinct CDR3 sequences, about a fifth recorded once. Material: PBMCs from the stem cell graft donor, obtained from the stem cell graft. The origin of the receptors is a human donor who donated a stem cell graft to a child with acute myeloid leukemia.

The chain uses TRBV20-1 and TRBJ2-1, with D hard to call. Trimming stripped 3 bases from V and 2 bases from J, with 11 bases between. This CDR3 region has 14 residues. The germline CDR1 and CDR2 sequences are DFQATT and SNEGSKA (reference sequence). The CDR3 sequence: CSASRVRAYNEQFF. The CDR3 DNA follows: TGCAGTGCTAGCCGAGTCCGGGCCTACAATGAGCAGTTCTTC.

The chain links TRBV11-2 to TRBJ2-5; D may be TRBD2 (5 bases). V was pared by 0 bases and J by 5 bases, with 13 bases between. Germline V gene sequence: CDR1 SGHAT, CDR2 FQNNGV. The CDR3 contains 15 residues. CDR3 nucleotides: TGTGCCAGCAGCTTAGAGCCTAGCTCCGGGGAGACCCAGTACTTC. This gives the protein CASSLEPSSGETQYF.

The sample holds many counts of this clonotype. This sequence joins TRBV20-1 and TRBJ2-1; 7 nucleotides align to TRBD2. The CDR3 length is 14 residues. The junction had 6 bases not matched to a gene; V was cut back by 1 base and J by 6 bases. Germline V CDR1 and CDR2: DFQATT, SNEGSKA (reference sequence). CDR3 bases: TGCAGTGCTAGAGTGGGGGGAGGGAGCAATGAGCAGTTCTTC. Translation gives CSARVGGGSNEQFF.

V is TRBV5-1 and J is TRBJ2-7; TRBD1 aligns across 11 bases. CDR3 length: 16 residues. V shed 0 bases and J 2 bases; nucleotides not matched to a gene: 4. Germline values: CDR1 SGHRS, CDR2 YFSETQ. The CDR3 DNA reads TGCGCCAGCAGCTTGGCCTGGGACAGGGGGACCTACGAGCAGTACTTC. It yields the protein CASSLAWDRGTYEQYF.

The CDR3 sequence: CATSVSEETQYF. In DNA, the CDR3 is TGTGCCACCAGTGTTTCTGAAGAGACCCAGTACTTC. This rearrangement joins TRBV24-1 to TRBJ2-5; D gene ambiguous. The germline gives CDR1 KGHDR, CDR2 SFDVKD. The CDR3 is 12 residues long. The V gene lost 5 bases and the J gene lost 3 bases, with 6 bases spanning the gap.

The chain couples TRBV27 to TRBJ2-1, with D maybe TRBD2 (6 bases). The CDR3 consists of 14 residues. V was shortened by 6 bases and J by 5 bases, with 14 bases between the two germline ends. Germline values: CDR1 MNHEY, CDR2 SMNVEV (reference sequence). CDR3 loop: CASSRDFTDNEQFF. As DNA, the CDR3 is TGTGCCAGCAGCCGGGACTTTACGGACAATGAGCAGTTCTTC.

Comments on this clonotype: This may arise from a read error, as a much more abundant clone is one base away. The CDR3 carries no conserved terminal phenylalanine or tryptophan, so it likely arises from a read error. This sequence joins TRBV20-1 and TRBJ1-1, with unresolved D. The length of the CDR3 is 11 residues. CDR1 and CDR2 (germline): DFQATT, SNEGSKA (reference sequence). V lost 1 base and J lost 7, with 7 bases in between. CDR3 nucleotides: TGCAGTGCTAGAGCGGTAGGTGAAGCTTTCTCT. As protein: CSARAVGEAFS.

This chain connects TRBV29-1 to TRBJ1-1, with no clear D. V was cut by 5 bases and J by 0 bases, with 10 bases left in between. The CDR3 runs to 13 residues. Germline V lookup: CDR1 SQVTM, CDR2 ANQGSEA. This CDR3 is CSVRHSMNTEAFF. CDR3 nucleotides: TGCAGCGTTCGGCACTCCATGAACACTGAAGCTTTCTTT.

The chain combines TRBV12-3 or TRBV12-4 with TRBJ2-1; 7 bases map to TRBD2. CDR3 length: 13 residues. V dropped 5 bases and J dropped 10; count of bases not matched to a gene: 8. CDR3 amino acids: CASSASSGEEQFF. The CDR3, as DNA: TGTGCCAGCAGTGCGTCTAGCGGAGAAGAGCAGTTCTTC.

This clonotype was counted a few times. The chain has TRBV5-1 and TRBJ2-1, with 7 bases fitting TRBD1. The CDR3 has 13 amino acids. V dropped 3 bases and J dropped 5; count of bases not matched to a gene: 2. The germline CDR1 and CDR2 sequences are SGHRS and YFSETQ. The CDR3 DNA reads TGCGCCAGCAGCTACACAGGGGACAATGAGCAGTTCTTC. The encoded protein is CASSYTGDNEQFF.

J is TRBJ2-5 and V is TRBV29-1; D is possibly TRBD1 (7 bases). The CDR3 length is 14 residues. Germline CDR1 SQVTM, CDR2 ANQGSEA. Deletions cut 7 bases from V and 5 bases from J, with 20 bases between. CDR3 protein: CSGAGTVVRETQYF. CDR3 nucleotides: TGCAGCGGCGCGGGGACAGTTGTAAGGGAGACCCAGTACTTC.

In DNA form, the CDR3 reads TGTGCTAGTGGTTTGGTACAGGGGTACAATGAGCAGTTCTTC. Encoded protein: CASGLVQGYNEQFF. The V gene is TRBV12-5, the J gene TRBJ2-1; 7 bases line up with TRBD1. This CDR3 has 14 residues. The V gene end was trimmed by 0 bases and the J gene end by 4 bases; junction bases not matched to a gene: 0. CDR1 is LGHNT, CDR2 FRNRAP, per germline.

Many counts were recorded for this clonotype. The rearrangement joins TRBV18 to TRBJ2-7; no clear D. CDR1 and CDR2 (germline): KGHSH, LQKENI. The CDR3 covers 13 residues. Trimming pared 0 bases from V and 6 bases from J, leaving 9 bases between. CDR3 in amino acids: CASSPPAVSEQYF. As DNA, the CDR3 is TGTGCCAGCTCACCACCGGCGGTTTCCGAGCAGTACTTC. The full variable domain, rest sourced from reference TRBV18 and TRBJ2-7, is NAGVMQNPRHLVRRRGQEARLRCSPMKGHSHVYWYRQLPEEGLKFMVYLQKENIIDESGMPKERFSAEFPKEGPSILRIQQVVRGDSAAYFCASSPPAVSEQYFGPGTRLTVT.

This clonotype was observed a few times. The chain is built from TRBV27 and TRBJ2-4; 10 bases match TRBD2. Germline V gene sequence: CDR1 MNHEY, CDR2 SMNVEV (reference sequence). V was clipped by 1 base and J by 2 bases; unmatched bases: 8. CDR3 length equals 18 residues. CDR3 residues: CASSLFASGRLSKNIQYF. The CDR3 DNA follows: TGTGCCAGCAGTTTATTTGCTAGCGGGAGACTATCCAAAAACATTCAGTACTTC.

This clonotype was seen a few times. CDR3 sequence: CSVGGLAVHYNEQFF. The DNA for the CDR3 is TGCAGCGTTGGGGGACTAGCGGTCCACTACAATGAGCAGTTCTTC. The rearrangement joins TRBV29-1 to TRBJ2-1; TRBD2 agrees at 11 bases. The length of the CDR3 is 15 residues. V was pared by 4 bases and J by 3 bases, with 5 bases of the junction left unmatched. Germline loops: CDR1 SQVTM, CDR2 ANQGSEA.

Many counts were recorded for this clonotype. This chain connects TRBV12-3 or TRBV12-4 to TRBJ2-1; 10 bases line up with TRBD2. Unmatched junction bases numbered 8, after V lost 5 bases and J lost 7 bases. This CDR3 spans 15 amino acids. CDR3 protein: CASSIPGLAKNEQFF. The CDR3 coding sequence is TGTGCCAGCAGTATTCCGGGACTAGCGAAAAATGAGCAGTTCTTC.

The CDR3 DNA reads as TGCAGTGCTCCCCCACCGGTTCAGGGAACAGATACGCAGTATTTT. This encodes CSAPPPVQGTDTQYF. This rearrangement joins TRBV20-1 to TRBJ2-3; D perhaps matches TRBD1 (5 bases). The V and J ends lost 5 bases and 3 bases respectively, with 18 bases between them. CDR1 DFQATT and CDR2 SNEGSKA come from the germline V gene (reference sequence). This CDR3 has 15 amino acids.

This clonotype came up a few times. V gene TRBV28 combines with J gene TRBJ1-4; D remains ambiguous. The CDR3 loop spans 11 amino acids. Germline lookup yields CDR1 MDHEN and CDR2 SYDVKM. Deletions cut 2 bases from V and 6 bases from J, with 1 base between. DNA of the CDR3: TGTGCCAGCAGTTTACATGAAAAACTGTTTTTT. Protein: CASSLHEKLFF.